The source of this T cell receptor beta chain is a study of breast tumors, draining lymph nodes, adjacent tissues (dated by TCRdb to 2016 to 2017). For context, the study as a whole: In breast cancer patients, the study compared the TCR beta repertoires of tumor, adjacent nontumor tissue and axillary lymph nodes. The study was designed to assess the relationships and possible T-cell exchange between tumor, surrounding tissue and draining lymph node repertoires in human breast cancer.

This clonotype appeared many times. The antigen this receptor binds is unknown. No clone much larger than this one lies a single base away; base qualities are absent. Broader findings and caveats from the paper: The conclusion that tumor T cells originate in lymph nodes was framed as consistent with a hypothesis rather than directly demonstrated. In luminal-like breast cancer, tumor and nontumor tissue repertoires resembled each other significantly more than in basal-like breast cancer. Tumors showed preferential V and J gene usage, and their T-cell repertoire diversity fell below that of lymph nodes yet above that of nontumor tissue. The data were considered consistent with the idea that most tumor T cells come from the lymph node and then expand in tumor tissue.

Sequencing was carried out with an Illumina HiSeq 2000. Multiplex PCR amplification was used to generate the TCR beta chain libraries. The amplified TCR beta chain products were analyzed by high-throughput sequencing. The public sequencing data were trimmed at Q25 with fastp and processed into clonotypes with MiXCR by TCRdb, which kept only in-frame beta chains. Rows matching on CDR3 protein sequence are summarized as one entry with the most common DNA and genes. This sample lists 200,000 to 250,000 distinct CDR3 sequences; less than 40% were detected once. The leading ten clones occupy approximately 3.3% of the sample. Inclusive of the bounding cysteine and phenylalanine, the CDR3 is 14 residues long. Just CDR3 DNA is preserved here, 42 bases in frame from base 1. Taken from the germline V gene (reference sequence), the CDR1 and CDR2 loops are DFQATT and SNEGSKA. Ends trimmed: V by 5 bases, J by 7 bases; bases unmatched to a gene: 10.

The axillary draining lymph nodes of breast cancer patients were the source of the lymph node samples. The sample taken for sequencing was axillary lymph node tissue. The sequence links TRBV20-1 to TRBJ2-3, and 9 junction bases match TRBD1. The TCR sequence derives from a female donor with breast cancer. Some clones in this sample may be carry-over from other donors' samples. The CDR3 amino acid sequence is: CSADPGQGGNTQYF. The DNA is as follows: TGCAGTGCTGATCCGGGACAGGGCGGTAATACGCAGTATTTT.